Listed here are 14 T cell receptor beta chains from one sample, sequenced in a study of control samples from healthy donors and cancer patients. The protocol was immunoSEQ multiplex PCR, while the TCRdb copy is restricted to in-frame clones and leaves out a portion. Counted here are about 20,000 clones, around 83% occurring once; the ten biggest clones make up 25% to 30%. Sequenced: PBMCs. The receptors stem from a man in his sixties with head and neck cancer.

The rearrangement links TRBV7-9 to TRBJ2-1; 7 bases line up with TRBD2. Germline V gene data show CDR1 as SEHNR and CDR2 as FQNEAQ (reference sequence). The V segment lost 5 bases and the J segment 0 bases; nucleotides outside the gene matches: 10. The CDR3 spans 17 residues. CDR3 region: CASSRLSGSISYNEQFF. DNA for the CDR3: TGTGCCAGCAGCCGACTTAGCGGGTCTATCTCCTACAATGAGCAGTTCTTC.

The J gene is TRBJ2-3, the V gene TRBV27, with D perhaps matching TRBD1 or TRBD2 (6 bases each). Germline-derived CDR1 and CDR2 are MNHEY and SMNVEV (reference sequence). The V end was cut by 10 bases, the J end by 6 bases, with 23 bases between. This CDR3 has 15 amino acids. The CDR3: CATRDIGLPSDTQYF. CDR3 DNA sequence: TGTGCCACCCGGGACATCGGACTACCCTCGGATACGCAGTATTTT.

In its sample, this clone was seen a few times. The chain recombines TRBV5-1 with TRBJ2-1; 7 bases are a match to TRBD2. V trimming: 2 bases; J trimming: 0 bases; junction bases outside the gene matches: 2. CDR3 length equals 15 residues. Germline CDR1 reads SGHRS; CDR2 reads YFSETQ. The CDR3 bases are TGCGCCAGCAGCTTAGCGGGGAGCTCCTACAATGAGCAGTTCTTC. It specifies CASSLAGSSYNEQFF.

The genes are TRBV4-2 and TRBJ1-5; 7 nucleotides match TRBD1. V was pared by 9 bases and J by 0 bases, with 8 bases of the junction left unmatched. This CDR3 is built from 15 residues. Germline lookup yields CDR1 LGHNA and CDR2 YNFKEQ. CDR3 amino acids: CARRWDSHSNQPQHF. Here the CDR3 DNA reads TGTGCCAGACGGTGGGACAGCCATAGCAATCAGCCCCAGCATTTT.

The chain links TRBV29-1 to TRBJ2-7; D may be TRBD2 (5 bases). The germline gives CDR1 SQVTM, CDR2 ANQGSEA. The CDR3 consists of 13 residues. V lost 5 bases and J 2 bases, leaving 13 bases between the germline ends. CDR3 protein: CSVKSTRAYEQYF. CDR3 DNA sequence: TGCAGCGTTAAATCGACGAGGGCCTACGAGCAGTACTTC.

The chain uses TRBV6-6 and TRBJ2-5; D may be TRBD1 (6 bases). The CDR3 spans 16 residues. V was trimmed by 4 bases and J by 4 bases, leaving 19 bases between them. Germline V gives CDR1 MNHNY, CDR2 SVGAGI (reference sequence). In DNA, the CDR3 is TGTGCCAGCAGTTCCTCCCTACAGGGAGCAGGAGAGACCCAGTACTTC. It codes for CASSSSLQGAGETQYF.

This clone has just one count. The J gene is TRBJ2-3, the V gene TRBV6-2 or TRBV6-3; 12 bases match TRBD2. The CDR3 spans 18 residues. Germline V CDR1 and CDR2: MNHEY, SVGEGT. With V trimmed by 2 bases and J by 6 bases, 12 bases remained unmatched. CDR3 bases: TGTGCCAGCAGTTACCACGTGGCAACTAGCGGGAGGATTGATACGCAGTATTTT. It yields the protein CASSYHVATSGRIDTQYF.

The chain carries TRBV29-1 and TRBJ2-1; 7 nucleotides line up with TRBD1. Germline V CDR1 and CDR2: SQVTM, ANQGSEA. CDR3 size: 15 residues. With 4 bases clipped from V and 7 bases from J, the junction kept 13 bases outside the gene matches. CDR3 sequence (DNA): TGCAGCGTTGGGTGGGGAAACAGGGGCTTTAATGAGCAGTTCTTC. This gives the protein CSVGWGNRGFNEQFF.

V usage is TRBV2 and J usage is TRBJ2-5, with 9 bases aligning to TRBD1. The germline V gene has CDR1 SNHLY and CDR2 FYNNEI. The CDR3 runs 14 residues. Unmatched junction bases numbered 9, after V lost 8 bases and J lost 5 bases. The CDR3 protein is CASARDRVAETQYF. CDR3 sequence (DNA): TGTGCCAGCGCCCGGGACAGGGTGGCGGAGACCCAGTACTTC.

V gene TRBV18 combines with J gene TRBJ2-1; 8 nucleotides agree with TRBD1. The CDR3 has 17 residues. Trimming took 4 bases from V and 3 from J; bases not matched to a gene: 11. From germline, CDR1 is KGHSH and CDR2 LQKENI. This CDR3 is CASSLATGQGFYNEQFF. CDR3 nucleotides: TGTGCCAGCTCACTTGCGACCGGACAGGGCTTCTACAATGAGCAGTTCTTC.

This chain uses TRBV14 with TRBJ2-3, with D perhaps TRBD2 (5 bases). The V gene lost 2 bases and the J gene lost 5 bases, with 17 bases spanning the gap. This CDR3 spans 16 amino acids. CDR1 is SGHDN and CDR2 is FVKESK in the germline V gene. CDR3 sequence: CASSQKNFPGGDTQYF. The CDR3 DNA follows: TGTGCCAGCAGCCAAAAGAATTTCCCCGGAGGAGATACGCAGTATTTT. Filled out from reference TRBV14 and TRBJ2-3, the complete variable domain reads EAGVTQFPSHSVIEKGQTVTLRCDPISGHDNLYWYRRVMGKEIKFLLHFVKESKQDESGMPNNRFLAERTGGTYSTLKVQPAELEDSGVYFCASSQKNFPGGDTQYFGPGTRLTVL.

The chain is built from TRBV5-1 and TRBJ2-4; 8 nucleotides match TRBD1. The CDR3 sequence is 15 residues long. V lost 1 base and J lost 8; bases outside the gene matches: 8. Germline loops: CDR1 SGHRS, CDR2 YFSETQ. The CDR3 nucleotides are TGCGCCAGCAGCTTGTACGACAGGGGCACGGACATTCAGTACTTC. Residues: CASSLYDRGTDIQYF. The variable domain in full, with the rest retrieved from reference TRBV5-1 and TRBJ2-4, is KAGVTQTPRYLIKTRGQQVTLSCSPISGHRSVSWYQQTPGQGLQFLFEYFSETQRNKGNFPGRFSGRQFSNSRSEMNVSTLELGDSALYLCASSLYDRGTDIQYFGAGTRLSVL.

This clone was recorded a few times. The rearrangement uses TRBV5-1 and TRBJ2-7, with a tentative D call TRBD2 (6 bases). Trimming cost V 4 bases and J 5 bases, with 16 bases left between them. The CDR3 extends over 14 amino acids. Germline CDR1 SGHRS, CDR2 YFSETQ. The CDR3 here is CASSAGGAVDEQYF. CDR3 nucleotide sequence: TGCGCCAGCAGCGCCGGGGGAGCGGTCGACGAGCAGTACTTC.

The rearrangement joins TRBV28 to TRBJ2-7; D is ambiguous. Germline-derived CDR1 and CDR2 are MDHEN and SYDVKM. The germline V and J ends were trimmed by 2 bases and 3 bases, with 5 bases remaining between them. This CDR3 has 12 residues. CDR3 amino acids: CASSLEFYEQYF. In nucleotides, the CDR3 is TGTGCCAGCAGTTTAGAGTTCTACGAGCAGTACTTC.